This TCR beta chain was retrieved from a study of shared clonotypes between healthy human individuals. Study results and caveats: Even with large depth, rarefaction showed that sorted-subset sequencing was incomplete.

As to this clone: What it binds is unknown.

The assay ran at deep level. In the original workflow: Owing to the provision of junction-only sequences devoid of quality scores by immunoSEQ, filtering differed. Libraries were prepared by immunoSEQ multiplex PCR; TCRdb keeps only in-frame clonotypes and omits some of them. Clonal size and the V and J genes are those of that table, whereas D and trimming came from the DNA. The sample lists about 2.4 million clones; approximately 90% were seen once. The ends were cut back, 2 bases at V and 6 bases at J, with 14 bases in the middle. This CDR3 has 15 amino acids. Per germline, CDR1 MGHDK and CDR2 SYGVNS.

The receptor was isolated from a man aged 18 to 30 in good health. The genes are TRBV25-1 and TRBJ2-1; possibly TRBD1 or TRBD2 for D (6 bases each). Input material: naive CD4+ T cells sorted from blood. The subset: CD45RA+ positively selected. For the CDR3, the DNA is TGTGCCAGCAGTGAACCGGGGGCCCCTCTCAATGAGCAGTTCTTC. Amino acid sequence: CASSEPGAPLNEQFF.